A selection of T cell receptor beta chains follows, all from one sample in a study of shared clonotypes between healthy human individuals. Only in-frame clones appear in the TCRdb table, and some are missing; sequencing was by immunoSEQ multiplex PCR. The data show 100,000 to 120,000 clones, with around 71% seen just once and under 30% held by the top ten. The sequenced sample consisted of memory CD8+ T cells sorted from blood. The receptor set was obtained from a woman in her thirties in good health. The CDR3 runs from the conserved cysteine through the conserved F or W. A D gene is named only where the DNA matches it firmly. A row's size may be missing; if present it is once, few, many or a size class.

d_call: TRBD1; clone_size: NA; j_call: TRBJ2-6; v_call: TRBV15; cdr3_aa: CATSRARGQGLTGANVLTF; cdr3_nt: TGTGCCACCAGCAGAGCTCGGGGACAGGGTCTGACTGGGGCCAACGTCCTGACTTTC
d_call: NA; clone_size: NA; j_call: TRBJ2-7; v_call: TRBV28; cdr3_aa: CASSSGPMNYEQYF; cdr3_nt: TGTGCCAGCAGTTCCGGACCCATGAACTACGAGCAGTACTTC
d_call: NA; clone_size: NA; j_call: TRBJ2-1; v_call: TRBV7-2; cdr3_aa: CASSLLSAPPTEQFF; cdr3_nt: TGTGCCAGCAGCTTACTTAGCGCCCCTCCCACTGAGCAGTTCTTC
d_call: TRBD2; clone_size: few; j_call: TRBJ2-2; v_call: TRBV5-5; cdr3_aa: CASSLGLAGGPNTGELFF; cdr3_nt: TGTGCCAGCAGCTTGGGGCTAGCGGGAGGGCCCAACACCGGGGAGCTGTTTTTT
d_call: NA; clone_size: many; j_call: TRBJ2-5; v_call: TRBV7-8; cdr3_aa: CASSLDRGETQYF; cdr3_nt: TGTGCCAGCAGCTTAGACCGCGGGGAGACCCAGTACTTC
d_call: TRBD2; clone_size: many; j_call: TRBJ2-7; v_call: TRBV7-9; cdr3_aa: CASSELATYEQYF; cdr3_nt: TGTGCCAGCAGCGAACTAGCGACCTACGAGCAGTACTTC
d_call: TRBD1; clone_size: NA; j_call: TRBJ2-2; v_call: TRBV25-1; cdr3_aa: CASGGGQGGTGELFF; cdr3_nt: TGTGCCAGCGGGGGAGGACAGGGAGGCACCGGGGAGCTGTTTTTT
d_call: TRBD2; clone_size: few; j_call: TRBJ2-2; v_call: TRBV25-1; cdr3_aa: CASSGGGLVNTGELFF; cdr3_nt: TGTGCCAGCAGTGGAGGGGGACTAGTTAACACCGGGGAGCTGTTTTTT
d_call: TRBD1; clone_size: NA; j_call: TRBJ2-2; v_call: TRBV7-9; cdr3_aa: CASSSPGGANTGELFF; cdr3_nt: TGTGCCAGCAGCTCACCAGGGGGCGCGAACACCGGGGAGCTGTTTTTT
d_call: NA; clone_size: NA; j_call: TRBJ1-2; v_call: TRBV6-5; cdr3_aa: CASSYGRNNYGYTF; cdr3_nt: TGTGCCAGCAGTTACGGCAGAAATAACTATGGCTACACCTTC
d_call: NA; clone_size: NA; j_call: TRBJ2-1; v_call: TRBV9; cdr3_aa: CASSVAREIIPFYNEQFF; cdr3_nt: TGTGCCAGCAGCGTAGCTCGGGAAATAATTCCCTTCTACAATGAGCAGTTCTTC
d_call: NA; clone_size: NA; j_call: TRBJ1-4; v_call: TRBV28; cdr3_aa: CASSPPGPFNEKLFF; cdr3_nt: TGTGCCAGCAGCCCACCCGGGCCCTTTAATGAAAAACTGTTTTTT
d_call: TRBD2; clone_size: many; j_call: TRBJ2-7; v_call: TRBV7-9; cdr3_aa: CASSFGDYRGEQYF; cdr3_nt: TGTGCCAGCAGCTTCGGGGACTATAGGGGCGAGCAGTACTTC
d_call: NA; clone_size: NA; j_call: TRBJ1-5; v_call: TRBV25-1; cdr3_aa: CASSGRANQPQHF; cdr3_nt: TGTGCCAGCAGTGGCAGAGCCAATCAGCCCCAGCATTTT
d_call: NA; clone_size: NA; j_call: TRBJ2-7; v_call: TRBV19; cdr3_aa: CASSPGKHYEQYF; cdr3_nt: TGTGCCAGTAGCCCCGGGAAACACTACGAGCAGTACTTC